This T cell receptor beta chain was documented in a study of blood T cell repertoires in COVID-19. As for the study in general: The United States, Italy and Spain supplied acute and convalescent COVID-19 samples.

As processed by the authors: Reference gene primer amplification in the assay estimated nucleated cell counts. TCRdb's table, derived via immunoSEQ multiplex PCR, lists solely in-frame clones and lacks some. V, J and clone size were drawn from that table, and D and trimming were deduced from the DNA. This table has roughly 260,000 clones, roughly four fifths appearing once. A word on this clone: The same CDR3 is also encoded by other DNA sequences in this sample.

The CDR3 loop spans 14 amino acids. V shed 2 bases, J shed 3 bases, and the junction held 3 bases outside the gene matches. Germline V gene sequence: CDR1 KGHSH, CDR2 LQKENI. Sample: peripheral blood. The sequence came from a woman aged 70-85 years with acute or convalescent COVID-19. The V call is TRBV18, the J call TRBJ2-7, with 8 bases aligning to TRBD1. This CDR3 reads CASSPRTGNYEQYF. The CDR3 nucleotides are TGTGCCAGCTCACCAAGGACAGGGAACTACGAGCAGTACTTC.